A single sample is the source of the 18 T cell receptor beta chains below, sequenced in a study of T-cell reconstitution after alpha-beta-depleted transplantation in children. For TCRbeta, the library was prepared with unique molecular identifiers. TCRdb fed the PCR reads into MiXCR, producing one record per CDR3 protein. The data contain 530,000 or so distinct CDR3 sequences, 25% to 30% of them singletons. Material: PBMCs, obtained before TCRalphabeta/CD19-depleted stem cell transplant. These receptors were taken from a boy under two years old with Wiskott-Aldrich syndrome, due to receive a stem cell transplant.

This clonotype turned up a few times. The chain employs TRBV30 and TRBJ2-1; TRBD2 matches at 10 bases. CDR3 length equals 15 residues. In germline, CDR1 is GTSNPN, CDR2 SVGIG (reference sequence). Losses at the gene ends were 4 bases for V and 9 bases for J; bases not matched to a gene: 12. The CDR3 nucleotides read TGTGCCTGGACCCTCAGCGGGAGGGCGCGTGGTGAGCAGTTCTTC. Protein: CAWTLSGRARGEQFF. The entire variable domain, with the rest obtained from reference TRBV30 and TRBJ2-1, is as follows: SQTIHQWPATLVQPVGSPLSLECTVEGTSNPNLYWYRQAAGRGLQLLFYSVGIGQISSEVPQNLSASRPQDRQFILSSKKLLLSDSGFYLCAWTLSGRARGEQFFGPGTRLTVL.

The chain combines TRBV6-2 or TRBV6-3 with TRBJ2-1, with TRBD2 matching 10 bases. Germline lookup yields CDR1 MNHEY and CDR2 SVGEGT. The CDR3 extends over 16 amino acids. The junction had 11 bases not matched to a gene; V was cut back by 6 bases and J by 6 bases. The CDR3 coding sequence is TGTGCCAGCAGGAGCTATTTAGCGGGAGGCGGCAATGAGCAGTTCTTC. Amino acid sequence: CASRSYLAGGGNEQFF.

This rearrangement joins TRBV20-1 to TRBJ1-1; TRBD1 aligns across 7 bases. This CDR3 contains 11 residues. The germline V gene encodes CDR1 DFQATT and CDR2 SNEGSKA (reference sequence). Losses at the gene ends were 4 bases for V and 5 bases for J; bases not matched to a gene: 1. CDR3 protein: CSAIQGTEAFF. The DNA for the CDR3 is TGCAGTGCTATACAGGGGACTGAAGCTTTCTTT.

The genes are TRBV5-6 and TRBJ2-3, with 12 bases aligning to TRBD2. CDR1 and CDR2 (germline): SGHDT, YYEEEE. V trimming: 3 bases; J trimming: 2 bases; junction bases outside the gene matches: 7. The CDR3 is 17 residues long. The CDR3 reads CASSCYRTSGITDTQYF. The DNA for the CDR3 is TGTGCCAGCAGCTGTTACCGGACTAGCGGGATCACAGATACGCAGTATTTT.

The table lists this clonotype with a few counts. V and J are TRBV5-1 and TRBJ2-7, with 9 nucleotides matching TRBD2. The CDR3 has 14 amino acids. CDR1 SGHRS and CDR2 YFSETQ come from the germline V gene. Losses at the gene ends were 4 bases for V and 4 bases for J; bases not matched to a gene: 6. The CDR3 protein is CASSGIAGVYEQYF. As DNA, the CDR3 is TGCGCCAGCAGCGGGATAGCGGGAGTTTACGAGCAGTACTTC. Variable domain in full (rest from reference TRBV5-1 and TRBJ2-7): KAGVTQTPRYLIKTRGQQVTLSCSPISGHRSVSWYQQTPGQGLQFLFEYFSETQRNKGNFPGRFSGRQFSNSRSEMNVSTLELGDSALYLCASSGIAGVYEQYFGPGTRLTVT.

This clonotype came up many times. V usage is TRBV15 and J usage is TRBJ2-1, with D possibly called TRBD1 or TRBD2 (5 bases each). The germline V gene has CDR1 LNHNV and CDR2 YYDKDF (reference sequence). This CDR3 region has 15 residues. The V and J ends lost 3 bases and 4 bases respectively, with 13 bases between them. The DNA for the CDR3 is TGTGCCACCAGCAGTTGGGACGACCCGTACAATGAGCAGTTCTTC. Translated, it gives CATSSWDDPYNEQFF.

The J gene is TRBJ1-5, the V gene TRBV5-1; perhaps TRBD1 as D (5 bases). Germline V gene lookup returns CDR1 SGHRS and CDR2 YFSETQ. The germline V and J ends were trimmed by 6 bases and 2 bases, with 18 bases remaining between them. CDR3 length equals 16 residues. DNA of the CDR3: TGCGCCAGCATTATGACAGACCCCCCGGGCAATCAGCCCCAGCATTTT. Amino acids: CASIMTDPPGNQPQHF. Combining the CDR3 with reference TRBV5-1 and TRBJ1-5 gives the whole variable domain KAGVTQTPRYLIKTRGQQVTLSCSPISGHRSVSWYQQTPGQGLQFLFEYFSETQRNKGNFPGRFSGRQFSNSRSEMNVSTLELGDSALYLCASIMTDPPGNQPQHFGDGTRLSIL.

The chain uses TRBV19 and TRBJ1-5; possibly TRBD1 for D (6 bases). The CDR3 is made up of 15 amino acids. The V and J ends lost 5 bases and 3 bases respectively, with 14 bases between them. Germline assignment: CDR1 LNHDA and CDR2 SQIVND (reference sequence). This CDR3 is CASSPTGSDNQPQHF. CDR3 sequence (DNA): TGTGCCAGTAGTCCGACAGGATCGGACAATCAGCCCCAGCATTTT.

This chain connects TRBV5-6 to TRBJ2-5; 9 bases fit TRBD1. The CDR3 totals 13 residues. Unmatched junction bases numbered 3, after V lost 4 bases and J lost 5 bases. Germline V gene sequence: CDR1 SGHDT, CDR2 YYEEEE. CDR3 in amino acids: CASSRDRDETQYF. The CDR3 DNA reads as TGTGCCAGCAGCCGGGACAGGGACGAGACCCAGTACTTC. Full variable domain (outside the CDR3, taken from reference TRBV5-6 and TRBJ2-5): DAGVTQSPTHLIKTRGQQVTLRCSPKSGHDTVSWYQQALGQGPQFIFQYYEEEERQRGNFPDRFSGHQFPNYSSELNVNALLLGDSALYLCASSRDRDETQYFGPGTRLLVL.

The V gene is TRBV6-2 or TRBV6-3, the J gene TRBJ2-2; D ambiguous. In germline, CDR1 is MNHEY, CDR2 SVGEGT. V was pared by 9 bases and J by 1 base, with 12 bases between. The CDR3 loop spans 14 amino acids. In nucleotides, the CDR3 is TGTGCCAGTCAGTCCCGACAGAACACCGGGGAGCTGTTTTTT. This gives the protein CASQSRQNTGELFF.

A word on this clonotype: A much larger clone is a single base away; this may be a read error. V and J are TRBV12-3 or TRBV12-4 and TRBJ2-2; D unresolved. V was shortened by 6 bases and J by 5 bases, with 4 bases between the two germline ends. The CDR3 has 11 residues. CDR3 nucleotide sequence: TGTGCCAGCAGAACAACCGGGGAGCTGTTTTTT. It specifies CASRTTGELFF.

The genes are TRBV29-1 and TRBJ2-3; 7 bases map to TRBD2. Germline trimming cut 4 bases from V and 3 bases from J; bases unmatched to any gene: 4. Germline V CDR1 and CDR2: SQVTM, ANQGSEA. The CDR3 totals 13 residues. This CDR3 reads CSVGTRQTDTQYF. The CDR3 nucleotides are TGCAGCGTTGGGACTAGGCAGACAGATACGCAGTATTTT.

The chain's CDR3 is CASSLSAAGAQETQYF. The CDR3 coding sequence is TGTGCCAGCAGCTTATCGGCTGCGGGGGCGCAGGAGACCCAGTACTTC. The chain is built from TRBV7-2 and TRBJ2-5, with a weak D call TRBD2 (7 bases). Germline V lookup: CDR1 SGHTA, CDR2 FQGNSA. The CDR3 loop spans 16 amino acids. V lost 2 bases to trimming and J lost 5 bases, with 18 bases between them. Drawing the rest from reference TRBV7-2 and TRBJ2-5, the complete variable domain is GAGVSQSPSNKVTEKGKDVELRCDPISGHTALYWYRQSLGQGLEFLIYFQGNSAPDKSGLPSDRFSAERTGGSVSTLTIQRTQQEDSAVYLCASSLSAAGAQETQYFGPGTRLLVL.

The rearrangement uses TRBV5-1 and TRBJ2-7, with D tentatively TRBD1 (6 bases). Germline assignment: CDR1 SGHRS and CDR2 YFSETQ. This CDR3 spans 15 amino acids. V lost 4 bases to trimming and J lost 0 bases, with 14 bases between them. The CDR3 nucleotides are TGCGCCAGCAGCGGGATACAGGGTGCCTCCTACGAGCAGTACTTC. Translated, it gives CASSGIQGASYEQYF.

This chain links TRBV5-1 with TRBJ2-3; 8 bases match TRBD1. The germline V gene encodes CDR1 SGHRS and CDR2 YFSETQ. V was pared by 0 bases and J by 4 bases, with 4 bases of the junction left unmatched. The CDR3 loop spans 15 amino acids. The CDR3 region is CASSLVQGAPDTQYF. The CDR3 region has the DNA TGCGCCAGCAGCTTGGTCCAGGGGGCACCAGATACGCAGTATTTT.

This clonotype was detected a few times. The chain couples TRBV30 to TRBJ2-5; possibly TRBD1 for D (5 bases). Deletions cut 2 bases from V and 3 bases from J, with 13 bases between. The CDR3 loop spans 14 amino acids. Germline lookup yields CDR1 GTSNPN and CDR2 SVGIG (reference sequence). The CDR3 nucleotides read TGTGCCTGGAGTCTAGGGGTGCTCGAAGAGACCCAGTACTTC. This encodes CAWSLGVLEETQYF.

The CDR3 loop is CSAEIRAGDEQFF. CDR3 bases: TGCAGTGCTGAAATACGGGCGGGAGACGAGCAGTTCTTC. This chain links TRBV20-1 with TRBJ2-1; 7 nucleotides agree with TRBD2. The CDR3 consists of 13 residues. The germline gives CDR1 DFQATT, CDR2 SNEGSKA (reference sequence). V was pared by 5 bases and J by 10 bases, with 11 bases of the junction left unmatched.

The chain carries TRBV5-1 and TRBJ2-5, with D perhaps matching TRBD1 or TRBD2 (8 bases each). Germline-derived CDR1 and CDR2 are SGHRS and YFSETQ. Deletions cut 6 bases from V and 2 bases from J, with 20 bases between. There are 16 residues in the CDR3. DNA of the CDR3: TGCGCCAGCAAATCGGCGGGGGGACAGGAACAAGAGACCCAGTACTTC. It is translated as CASKSAGGQEQETQYF.